This T cell receptor beta chain came from a study of blood T cell repertoires in COVID-19. Looking at the study overall: Samples came from the United States, Italy and Spain, spanning acute and convalescent COVID-19. From T cells, B-cell-depleted T cells, or PBMCs came the material, which was cDNA or gDNA.

There are 13 residues in the CDR3. Germline CDR1 PRHDT, CDR2 FYEKMQ (reference sequence). Trimming removed 0 bases at V and 2 bases at J, with 4 bases between. In the authors' methods: Amplification of reference gene primers was used by the study to estimate nucleated cell counts. Profiling relied on immunoSEQ multiplex PCR, and the TCRdb table lists in-frame clones only, not all of them. D and trimming come from the DNA, and the V and J calls and clone size come from that table. The sample holds about 230,000 clones, more than 65% seen once. The sample was peripheral blood. The receptor was isolated from a woman between 40 and 50 years old who had recovered from COVID-19. The rearrangement uses TRBV13 and TRBJ1-2, with D uncertain. CDR3 nucleotide sequence: TGTGCCAGCAGCTTAGGACAGAACTATGGCTACACCTTC. Amino acid sequence: CASSLGQNYGYTF.